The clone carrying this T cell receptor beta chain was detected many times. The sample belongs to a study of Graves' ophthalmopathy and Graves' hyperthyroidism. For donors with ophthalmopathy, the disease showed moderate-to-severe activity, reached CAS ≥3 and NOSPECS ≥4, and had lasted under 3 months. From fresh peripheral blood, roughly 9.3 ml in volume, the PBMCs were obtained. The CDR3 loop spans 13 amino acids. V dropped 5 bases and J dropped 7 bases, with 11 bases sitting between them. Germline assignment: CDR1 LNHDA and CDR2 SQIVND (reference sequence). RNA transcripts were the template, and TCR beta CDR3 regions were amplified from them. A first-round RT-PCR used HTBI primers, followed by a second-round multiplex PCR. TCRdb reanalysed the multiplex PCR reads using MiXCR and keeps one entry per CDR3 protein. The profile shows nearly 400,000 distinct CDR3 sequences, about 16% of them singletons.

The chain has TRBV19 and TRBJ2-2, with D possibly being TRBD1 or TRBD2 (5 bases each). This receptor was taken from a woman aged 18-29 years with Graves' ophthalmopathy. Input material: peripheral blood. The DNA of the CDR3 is TGTGCCAGTAGTCCCGGGGCCGTCGGGGAGCTGTTTTTT. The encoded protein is CASSPGAVGELFF. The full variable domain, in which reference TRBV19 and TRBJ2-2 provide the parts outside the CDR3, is DGGITQSPKYLFRKEGQNVTLSCEQNLNHDAMYWYRQDPGQGLRLIYYSQIVNDFQKGDIAEGYSVSREKKESFPLTVTSAQKNPTAFYLCASSPGAVGELFFGEGSRLTVL.